Sequencing of this TCR beta chain was carried out in a study of low-dose radiotherapy and immunotherapy resistance in tumors. Time point denoted: before trial treatment. Treatment of the donors consisted of nivolumab and ipilimumab (plus aspirin, low-dose cyclophosphamide and low-dose radiotherapy). Eligibility was restricted to patients presenting with advanced solid tumors that lacked tumor-infiltrating lymphocytes. This clonotype has a count of ten or more. The CDR3 loop spans 17 amino acids. Germline CDR1 is SGHTA and CDR2 is FQGNSA. V lost 2 bases to trimming and J lost 1 base; unmatched junction nucleotides: 9. Primers targeting TRAV and TRBV primed first-strand cDNA, covering alpha and beta chains. Amplification of TCRs used a constant-region primer and V-primer adapter for around 20 PCR cycles. Through in vitro transcription, the mRNA that had been isolated was amplified. A single record per CDR3 protein comes from TCRdb applying MiXCR to the reads. The sample includes 80,000 to 95,000 distinct CDR3 sequences, more than 8% of them seen just once.

The sequenced sample was PBMCs, obtained before treatment. This TCR came from a male donor with prostate cancer. The V gene is TRBV7-2, the J gene TRBJ2-3; the match to TRBD2 covers 7 bases. In nucleotides, the CDR3 is TGTGCCAGCAGCTTATACTTAAGTGGGAGGGGCACAGATACGCAGTATTTT. It encodes CASSLYLSGRGTDTQYF.